This TCR beta chain was identified in a study of Ad26.COV2.S vaccination and SARS-CoV-2 variants. Study-wide background: Intramuscular Ad26.COV2.S doses were given once or twice, 56 days apart. Study-wide results and caveats: Vaccinees displayed broader spike-specific TCR repertoires than placebo recipients.

Produced via immunoSEQ multiplex PCR; TCRdb's table is partial and in-frame only. This sample has about 370,000 clones, with 75% to 90% found just once. V shed 0 bases and J 8 bases; nucleotides not matched to a gene: 11. CDR3 length equals 16 residues. Per germline, CDR1 LNHDA and CDR2 SQIVND (reference sequence). The treatment denotes: 19 received Ad26.COV2.S at low or high dose, single or two shots; 5 received placebo; per-sample allocation not given. Collection of samples fell on day 63 after the first vaccine or placebo injection. About this clone: Its antigen remains unidentified.

This receptor was obtained from a person between 18 and 60 years old who received the Ad26.COV2.S COVID-19 vaccine or a placebo. The sample in question was peripheral blood, obtained in a trial of Ad26.COV2.S vaccine versus placebo. The chain uses TRBV19 and TRBJ1-2; 8 nucleotides align to TRBD1. CDR3 coding DNA: TGTGCCAGTAGTATAGAGGGAGACAGGGGTAGCGGAGGCTACACCTTC. As protein: CASSIEGDRGSGGYTF. Full variable domain (rest looked up from reference TRBV19 and TRBJ1-2): DGGITQSPKYLFRKEGQNVTLSCEQNLNHDAMYWYRQDPGQGLRLIYYSQIVNDFQKGDIAEGYSVSREKKESFPLTVTSAQKNPTAFYLCASSIEGDRGSGGYTFGSGTRLTVV.